This T cell receptor (beta chain) derives from a study of somatic mutations in cytotoxic T cells in rheumatoid arthritis. The repertoire was sequenced with immunoSEQ multiplex PCR; TCRdb's copy has only in-frame clones and lacks some. The table records 30,000 to 45,000 clones, roughly four fifths of them present only once. Study-wide findings and caveats: Patients with a largest CD8+ clone exceeding 20% of CD8+ cells numbered 8 of 65.

Of note for this clone: Antigen unknown.

V gave up 4 bases and J gave up 10 bases; unmatched junction bases: 15. Germline V CDR1 and CDR2: SGHDN, FVKESK. There are 15 residues in the CDR3. The material sequenced was CD8+ T cells sorted from blood. The sequence was obtained from a middle-aged man in good health. This chain connects TRBV14 to TRBJ2-5; 7 bases are shared with TRBD2. This chain's CDR3 is CASSPRGGLRADQYF. CDR3 coding DNA: TGTGCCAGCAGCCCGAGGGGAGGGCTCCGAGCGGACCAGTACTTC.